The rows below give T cell receptor beta chains drawn from one sample of a study of blood T cell repertoires in COVID-19. Only in-frame clones appear in the TCRdb table, and some are missing; sequencing was by immunoSEQ multiplex PCR. The sample consists of roughly 40,000 clones, more than 75% of them appearing once. Sample: peripheral blood. The source is a man in his 70s with active or convalescent COVID-19. Both conserved end residues are part of each CDR3. Fields, in order: J gene, V gene, CDR3 protein.

TRBJ2-3 TRBV2 CASSALAGARTDTQYF
TRBJ2-1 TRBV15 CATSRTEIVRGAYNEQFF
TRBJ1-5 TRBV7-9 CASSLGAGDQPQHF
TRBJ1-2 TRBV3-1/TRBV3-2 CASSFRDTPNYGYTF
TRBJ2-3 TRBV5-5 CASSYQAGGRSDTQYF
TRBJ1-2 TRBV9 CASSSLEGYTF
TRBJ2-7 TRBV30 CAWSVPAAGPYEQYF
TRBJ2-2 TRBV24-1 CATSDRGQGRAGELFF
TRBJ1-6 TRBV29-1 CSVVTGSSYNSPLHF
TRBJ1-2 TRBV3-1/TRBV3-2 CASSQVRGPYGYTF
TRBJ1-2 TRBV12-3/TRBV12-4 CASSLDRFRGYTF
TRBJ2-2 TRBV9 CASSGETGSGELFF
TRBJ1-4 TRBV10-2 CASSEPLLTGSKKLFF
TRBJ2-3 TRBV3-1/TRBV3-2 CASSQGSGGPNTQYF
TRBJ2-2 TRBV27 CASSSSTGYTGELFF
TRBJ2-5 TRBV7-2 CASSLGGGRGQETQYF
TRBJ1-3 TRBV9 CASSKGQGASVGNTIYF
TRBJ1-3 TRBV7-6 CASSAGTVGNTIYF
TRBJ2-1 TRBV12-5 CASGFRPTLPAGGPSVENEQFF
TRBJ1-2 TRBV5-5 CASSLGQTYSYGYTF
TRBJ2-5 TRBV1 CTSSQESQGGRRETQYF
TRBJ1-2 TRBV6-5 CASSLTGGDGYTF
TRBJ2-6 TRBV6-5 CASRSPGANVLTF
TRBJ1-2 TRBV3-1/TRBV3-2 CASSQGRGAYGYTF
TRBJ2-1 TRBV29-1 CSVGITSGDNEQFF
TRBJ1-6 TRBV10-3 CAIIPSSYNSPLHF
TRBJ2-2 TRBV7-2 CASRPGQGIPGELFF
TRBJ2-1 TRBV3-1/TRBV3-2 CASSPGYWTGRNEQFF
TRBJ2-7 TRBV6-6 CASRDTGQGYEQYF
TRBJ1-6 TRBV5-4 CASSINVAGGRNSPLHF
TRBJ1-1 TRBV7-9 CASSFGGRNTEAFF
TRBJ2-3 TRBV3-1/TRBV3-2 CASSQRTSRTPSTDTQYF
TRBJ2-1 TRBV6-5 CASYSYNEQFF
TRBJ2-3 TRBV6-5 CASRDISTDTQYF
TRBJ1-2 TRBV4-1 CASSQEPPAGTGYGYTF
TRBJ1-4 TRBV9 CASSVVPEEKLFF
TRBJ1-1 TRBV7-9 CASSPGQVNTEAFF
TRBJ1-6 TRBV7-2 CASSSHLGQGNPYNSPLHF
TRBJ2-5 TRBV5-1 CASSLTGETQYF
TRBJ2-7 TRBV6-5 CASISGGRATYEQYF
TRBJ2-3 TRBV7-9 CASSLGPRTRTDTQYF
TRBJ1-6 TRBV12-5 CASGFGHSPLHF
TRBJ1-1 TRBV12-3/TRBV12-4 CASRKEGTEAFF
TRBJ1-6 TRBV2 CASSDEGAYNSPLHF
TRBJ1-1 TRBV6-4 CASSDSDRIGEAYGKNTEAFF
TRBJ2-1 TRBV5-6 CASSLLAGGTYNEQFF
TRBJ2-5 TRBV18 CASSPSQETQYF
TRBJ1-3 TRBV6-5 CASSNRVSSGNTIYF
TRBJ1-1 TRBV18 CASSLGTGTEAFF
TRBJ1-6 TRBV6-4 CASSDSGVSPLHF
TRBJ1-4 TRBV5-5 CASSLVVQTNEKLFF
TRBJ1-2 TRBV7-9 CASSLLGDQYGYTF
TRBJ2-5 TRBV10-2 CASLSGAETQYF
TRBJ1-2 TRBV19 CASKTNRRWLNYGYTF
TRBJ2-3 TRBV19 CASSSIETTDTQYF